This TCR beta chain was observed in a study of OX40 agonist ivuxolimab in advanced cancers. About the study: The diagnoses of dose-escalation patients were hepatocellular carcinoma, melanoma, renal cell or head and neck cancer.

Study-wide findings and caveats: The expanded peripheral T cells' antigen specificity was not determined.

Clones were read by immunoSEQ multiplex PCR, and TCRdb kept only the in-frame ones, dropping some. The sample lists under 200,000 clones, roughly 92% occurring once. On this clone: Its target is unknown.

This clonotype originated in an adult with an advanced solid tumor such as melanoma, head and neck, liver or kidney cancer. Sequences were derived from CD4+ or CD8+ T cells sorted from blood, sampled in a trial of the OX40 agonist ivuxolimab.

CDR3 residues: CASSLLRQGAEGYTF. The CDR3, as DNA: TGTGCCAGCAGCTTGCTCAGACAGGGGGCTGAAGGCTACACCTTC. The chain employs TRBV7-2 and TRBJ1-2; 10 bases align to TRBD1. The V gene end was trimmed by 3 bases and the J gene end by 8 bases; junction bases not matched to a gene: 9. Germline V gene sequence: CDR1 SGHTA, CDR2 FQGNSA. The CDR3 extends over 15 amino acids.